These T cell receptor beta chains were read from a single sample in a study of CD8 T cells in Susac syndrome. MiXCR was run by TCRdb on the immunoSEQ multiplex PCR reads, yielding one entry per CDR3 protein. The top ten hold 0.3% to 0.4% of the sample, which has 73,000 or so distinct CDR3 sequences, 85% to 95% seen once. Sequencing used CD8+ T cells from PBMCs. The origin of the receptors is a human donor with multiple sclerosis. Each CDR3 is given with its conserved first and last residue.

CDR3 protein,J gene,V gene
CAVGSSYEQYF,TRBJ2-7,TRBV6-5
CASSQKDAYFPPETQYF,TRBJ2-5,TRBV7-2
CSVGLAGVNTGELFF,TRBJ2-2,TRBV29-1
CASSHIGTSGEQFF,TRBJ2-1,TRBV6-1
CASSPLQGLNTEAFF,TRBJ1-1,TRBV14
CASSSRPGSQTQYF,TRBJ2-5,TRBV4-1
CASSSGGTGELFF,TRBJ2-2,TRBV6-5
CASSFTGSTDTQYF,TRBJ2-3,TRBV7-2
CASSAPRGLNTEAFF,TRBJ1-1,TRBV9
CASELGTSGTGELFF,TRBJ2-2,TRBV6-5
CASYGRSNQPQHF,TRBJ1-5,TRBV6-6
CASSLGWGEQYF,TRBJ2-7,TRBV11-1
CASSPTGGMSTDTQYF,TRBJ2-3,TRBV7-9
CASSLSTGDYGYTF,TRBJ1-2,TRBV9
CASSLGGNNQPQHF,TRBJ1-5,TRBV2
CASMNGPLEAFF,TRBJ1-1,TRBV19
CASSLGQNYGYTF,TRBJ1-2,TRBV5-1
CASSEGHKNTEAFF,TRBJ1-1,TRBV9
CASSQFERSEQYF,TRBJ2-7,TRBV27
CASSPRRVNTEAFF,TRBJ1-1,TRBV16
CASSPGTSGGPIHF,TRBJ2-3,TRBV27
CASSLIGTGFHEQYF,TRBJ2-7,TRBV5-4
CASSYGTGETQYF,TRBJ2-5,TRBV6-5
CASSPFQREKRGETQYF,TRBJ2-5,TRBV12-3/TRBV12-4
CASSLGLANYNEQFF,TRBJ2-1,TRBV5-1
CASSTTSSYEQYF,TRBJ2-7,TRBV2
CSVDGATSYEQYF,TRBJ2-7,TRBV29-1
CSVEGAGVAEETQYF,TRBJ2-5,TRBV29-1
CASGPGQIYEQYF,TRBJ2-7,TRBV7-9
CASSLNNSPLHF,TRBJ1-6,TRBV5-1
CATSLQGGDEQFF,TRBJ2-1,TRBV24-1
CSARDPLGALLDSNQPQHF,TRBJ1-5,TRBV20-1